The 25 T cell receptor beta chains in this list originate from one sample, sequenced in a study of T cell changes during pregnancy in multiple sclerosis (dated by TCRdb to about 2019). Library method: the immunoSEQ multiplex PCR assay. TCRdb's version of the immuneACCESS table is confined to in-frame rearrangements and falls short of the full clone set. An unresolved V gene accounts for under half of the shortfall where checked; the remainder is of unknown origin. The sample table shows fewer than 60,000 clones, and approximately 90% are seen once. 1.3% of the sample rests with the top ten. The source material was peripheral blood, sampled in the second trimester of pregnancy. The receptors derive from a female donor with multiple sclerosis, enrolled in a pregnancy study.

The V and J genes are TRBV19 and TRBJ2-3; 8 positions agree with TRBD1. The germline gives CDR1 LNHDA, CDR2 SQIVND (reference sequence). The V and J ends lost 7 bases and 4 bases, in that order; junction bases with no gene match: 13. The CDR3 length is 16 residues. DNA of the CDR3: TGTGCCAGTAACTCACGCCCGGGGACAGGTGCAGATACGCAGTATTTT. As protein: CASNSRPGTGADTQYF.

The chain is built from TRBV30 and TRBJ1-1, with a weak D call TRBD1 (5 bases). V was shortened by 4 bases and J by 5 bases, with 11 bases between the two germline ends. Germline V gene sequence: CDR1 GTSNPN, CDR2 SVGIG (reference sequence). CDR3 length equals 12 residues. CDR3 loop: CAWMGGDTEAFF. DNA of the CDR3: TGTGCCTGGATGGGGGGGGATACTGAAGCTTTCTTT. Variable domain in full (rest from reference TRBV30 and TRBJ1-1): SQTIHQWPATLVQPVGSPLSLECTVEGTSNPNLYWYRQAAGRGLQLLFYSVGIGQISSEVPQNLSASRPQDRQFILSSKKLLLSDSGFYLCAWMGGDTEAFFGQGTRLTVV.

The rearrangement links TRBV19 to TRBJ2-2; possible D gene TRBD2, 6 bases. The germline V gene has CDR1 LNHDA and CDR2 SQIVND (reference sequence). The CDR3 runs to 14 residues. With 4 bases removed from V and 5 bases from J, the gap between germline ends came to 11 bases. CDR3 nucleotide sequence: TGTGCCAGTAGTAAGACTAGGCGGACCGGGGAGCTGTTTTTT. Translation: CASSKTRRTGELFF.

This clone was detected once. The chain carries TRBV5-1 and TRBJ2-1, with 13 bases aligning to TRBD2. The junction had 6 bases not matched to a gene; V was cut back by 3 bases and J by 3 bases. The CDR3 spans 17 residues. Germline CDR1 and CDR2: SGHRS and YFSETQ. CDR3 sequence reads: CASSSGTSGANYNEQFF. The CDR3 region has the DNA TGCGCCAGCAGCTCCGGGACTAGCGGGGCCAACTACAATGAGCAGTTCTTC.

The rearrangement joins TRBV5-1 to TRBJ2-2; 9 nucleotides match TRBD2. The V segment lost 7 bases and the J segment 4 bases; nucleotides outside the gene matches: 8. The CDR3 totals 15 residues. Germline CDR1 is SGHRS and CDR2 is YFSETQ. DNA of the CDR3: TGCGCCAGCGCCAGCGGGGGGTCGACCACCGGGGAGCTGTTTTTT. Translating it yields CASASGGSTTGELFF.

This chain joins TRBV2 and TRBJ1-5; 10 nucleotides line up with TRBD1. CDR1 and CDR2 from the germline V gene are SNHLY and FYNNEI. The length of the CDR3 is 19 residues. V lost 2 bases and J lost 0; bases outside the gene matches: 10. The CDR3 nucleotides are TGTGCCAGCAGTGAAAATCCCGGGACAGGGGTGTATAGCAATCAGCCCCAGCATTTT. The encoded protein is CASSENPGTGVYSNQPQHF.

This chain connects TRBV19 to TRBJ1-2, with 8 bases matching TRBD1. The trim removed 3 bases at V and 4 bases at J, leaving 1 base unmatched. CDR1 is LNHDA and CDR2 is SQIVND in the germline V gene (reference sequence). This CDR3 has 13 amino acids. CDR3 loop: CASSITGGYGYTF. CDR3 sequence (DNA): TGTGCCAGTAGTATCACAGGGGGCTATGGCTACACCTTC.

This chain connects TRBV4-1 to TRBJ2-7; 10 bases are a match to TRBD2. The CDR3 runs 17 residues. The germline V gene encodes CDR1 MGHRA and CDR2 YSYEKL. Trimming removed 4 bases from V and 2 bases from J; junction bases left unmatched: 11. The CDR3, as DNA: TGCGCCAGCAGCCGCCAAGTCACTAGCGGGGCCCCCTACGAGCAGTACTTC. Residues: CASSRQVTSGAPYEQYF.

The chain couples TRBV19 to TRBJ1-2; the match to TRBD1 covers 7 bases. CDR1 is LNHDA and CDR2 is SQIVND in the germline V gene (reference sequence). Unmatched junction bases numbered 13, after V lost 6 bases and J lost 6 bases. The CDR3 extends over 15 amino acids. The DNA for the CDR3 is TGTGCCAGTAGCCTCCTCCGACAGGGAGGCGATGGCTACACCTTC. Translated: CASSLLRQGGDGYTF.

V usage is TRBV6-5 and J usage is TRBJ1-1; 8 bases line up with TRBD1. The junction had 2 bases not matched to a gene; V was cut back by 5 bases and J by 6 bases. The CDR3 has 12 residues. Germline lookup yields CDR1 MNHEY and CDR2 SVGAGI. The CDR3 protein is CASSPQGAEAFF. The CDR3 DNA reads as TGTGCCAGCAGTCCACAGGGGGCTGAAGCTTTCTTT.

This chain uses TRBV5-1 with TRBJ2-1, with TRBD1 as a possible D gene (6 bases). Germline values: CDR1 SGHRS, CDR2 YFSETQ. The V end was cut by 2 bases, the J end by 1 base, with 10 bases between. This CDR3 contains 15 residues. The CDR3 sequence: CASSFAGESYNEQFF. In nucleotides, the CDR3 is TGCGCCAGCAGCTTCGCAGGGGAGTCCTACAATGAGCAGTTCTTC. The whole variable domain, remainder taken from reference TRBV5-1 and TRBJ2-1, is KAGVTQTPRYLIKTRGQQVTLSCSPISGHRSVSWYQQTPGQGLQFLFEYFSETQRNKGNFPGRFSGRQFSNSRSEMNVSTLELGDSALYLCASSFAGESYNEQFFGPGTRLTVL.

The V and J genes are TRBV7-2 and TRBJ1-5, with 7 bases lining up with TRBD1. The germline CDR1 and CDR2 sequences are SGHTA and FQGNSA. V lost 6 bases and J lost 3; bases outside the gene matches: 5. The CDR3 is made up of 14 amino acids. CDR3 coding DNA: TGTGCCAGCAGGATACAGGGGTTCAATCAGCCCCAGCATTTT. As protein: CASRIQGFNQPQHF. Supplemented by reference TRBV7-2 and TRBJ1-5, the full variable domain reads GAGVSQSPSNKVTEKGKDVELRCDPISGHTALYWYRQSLGQGLEFLIYFQGNSAPDKSGLPSDRFSAERTGGSVSTLTIQRTQQEDSAVYLCASRIQGFNQPQHFGDGTRLSIL.

A single count supports this clone. This chain connects TRBV7-3 to TRBJ2-3; 7 bases fit TRBD2. The CDR3 has 16 amino acids. Germline CDR1 SGHTA, CDR2 FQGTGA. V gave up 5 bases and J gave up 0 bases; unmatched junction bases: 8. CDR3 nucleotides: TGTGCCAGCAGCACGGTGGGGCGGGGGAGCACAGATACGCAGTATTTT. It codes for CASSTVGRGSTDTQYF.

This clone was observed a single time. The chain has TRBV6-6 and TRBJ1-5; the D is unclear. V was trimmed by 0 bases and J by 7 bases, leaving 7 bases between them. Per germline, CDR1 MNHNY and CDR2 SVGAGI (reference sequence). The CDR3 covers 13 residues. The CDR3 bases are TGTGCCAGCAGTTACTCAACGGGGCAGCCCCAGCATTTT. Its translation is CASSYSTGQPQHF.

This chain links TRBV11-2 with TRBJ1-5; perhaps TRBD1 as D (6 bases). Trimming pared 5 bases from V and 0 bases from J, leaving 11 bases between. This CDR3 has 15 residues. Germline-derived CDR1 and CDR2 are SGHAT and FQNNGV. CDR3 in DNA: TGTGCCAGCAGCCTGAGGGACAATAGCAATCAGCCCCAGCATTTT. Its protein is CASSLRDNSNQPQHF.

The CDR3 region is CASSSGTAIYGYTF. The DNA of the CDR3 is TGCGCCAGCAGCTCAGGGACAGCTATCTATGGCTACACCTTC. The chain is built from TRBV5-1 and TRBJ1-2; 7 positions match TRBD1. Germline V gene data show CDR1 as SGHRS and CDR2 as YFSETQ. The CDR3 extends over 14 amino acids. The ends lost 3 bases at V and 4 bases at J; junction bases unmatched: 6. Looking up the rest from reference TRBV5-1 and TRBJ1-2 gives the full variable domain: KAGVTQTPRYLIKTRGQQVTLSCSPISGHRSVSWYQQTPGQGLQFLFEYFSETQRNKGNFPGRFSGRQFSNSRSEMNVSTLELGDSALYLCASSSGTAIYGYTFGSGTRLTVV.

CDR3 protein: CASSVLAYSTDTQYF. The CDR3 coding sequence is TGTGCCAGCAGCGTATTAGCCTATAGCACAGATACGCAGTATTTT. This chain joins TRBV9 and TRBJ2-3; D is unclear. CDR3 size: 15 residues. CDR1 and CDR2 from the germline V gene are SGDLS and YYNGEE. V shed 1 base and J shed 0 bases, with 9 bases lying between them.

As regards this clone: The conserved phenylalanine or tryptophan normally closing the CDR3 is absent here, so this likely arose from a read error. V is TRBV29-1 and J is TRBJ1-1, with a weak D call TRBD1 (5 bases). Germline V gene lookup returns CDR1 SQVTM and CDR2 ANQGSEA. Trimming took off 6 bases at V and 10 bases at J, with 12 bases between the two ends. The CDR3 loop spans 10 amino acids. Here the CDR3 DNA reads TGCAGCGTAGGAGGGAGGGGAGCTTTCCTT. As protein: CSVGGRGAFL.

V usage is TRBV5-4 and J usage is TRBJ2-3, with TRBD2 identical over 10 bases. In germline, CDR1 is SGHNT, CDR2 YYREEE (reference sequence). CDR3 length equals 15 residues. The ends lost 2 bases at V and 6 bases at J; junction bases unmatched: 6. The CDR3 sequence: CASSFPAGGGDTQYF. The CDR3 DNA reads TGTGCCAGCAGCTTCCCAGCGGGGGGGGGCGATACGCAGTATTTT.

This chain links TRBV5-1 with TRBJ2-3; 10 nucleotides agree with TRBD1. Germline assignment: CDR1 SGHRS and CDR2 YFSETQ. The CDR3 is 17 amino acids. Losses at the gene ends were 3 bases for V and 4 bases for J; bases not matched to a gene: 11. The CDR3 nucleotides are TGCGCCAGCAGCTATTCACTCGGGACAGGGGAGGCAGATACGCAGTATTTT. Translated: CASSYSLGTGEADTQYF.

The chain couples TRBV29-1 to TRBJ1-2, with TRBD1 as a possible D gene (6 bases). V was clipped by 3 bases and J by 2 bases, with 13 bases between them. This CDR3 spans 14 amino acids. The V gene's germline CDR1 is SQVTM and CDR2 ANQGSEA. Written as DNA, the CDR3 is TGCAGCGTTGAGAGGGCCACAGGGAACTATGGCTACACCTTC. It is translated as CSVERATGNYGYTF.

The chain links TRBV11-2 to TRBJ2-1; weak D call: TRBD2 (6 bases). Trimming removed 5 bases from V and 4 bases from J, with 12 bases in between. The CDR3 contains 14 residues. Looked up from germline, CDR1 is SGHAT and CDR2 is FQNNGV. This chain's CDR3 is CASSPRLEYNEQFF. CDR3 bases: TGTGCCAGCAGCCCGCGACTAGAATACAATGAGCAGTTCTTC.

The chain combines TRBV18 with TRBJ1-5, with TRBD1 as a possible D gene (6 bases). V was pared by 4 bases and J by 0 bases, with 10 bases between. The CDR3 is 15 residues long. The germline V gene has CDR1 KGHSH and CDR2 LQKENI. CDR3 sequence reads: CASSRTVNSNQPQHF. In nucleotides, the CDR3 is TGTGCCAGCTCACGGACAGTCAATAGCAATCAGCCCCAGCATTTT.

The rearrangement joins TRBV18 to TRBJ1-2; possible D gene TRBD1, 6 bases. Germline V gene data show CDR1 as KGHSH and CDR2 as LQKENI. There are 12 residues in the CDR3. Trimming shortened V by 3 bases and J by 6 bases, and 8 bases separated the two germline ends. CDR3 DNA: TGTGCCAGCTCACCGGACAGCGATGGCTACACCTTC. Protein product: CASSPDSDGYTF.

The chain joins TRBV29-1 to TRBJ2-3, with 10 nucleotides matching TRBD2. V shed 7 bases and J 2 bases; nucleotides not matched to a gene: 15. The CDR3 totals 17 residues. Germline V CDR1 and CDR2: SQVTM, ANQGSEA. CDR3 bases: TGCAGCGCCCGTAGCGGGGGGCTCGGACCCTTCACAGATACGCAGTATTTT. It specifies CSARSGGLGPFTDTQYF.